A selection of T cell receptor beta chains follows, all from one sample in a study of cytotoxic CD8 clonotypes in ibrutinib-treated CLL. Clones were read by immunoSEQ multiplex PCR, and TCRdb kept only the in-frame ones, dropping some. Of roughly 170,000 clones in the sample, 84% were seen once. The sequencing here drew on PBMCs, taken after 24 months of ibrutinib treatment. Receptors originate from a human donor with chronic lymphocytic leukemia. CDR3s leave out the opening cysteine and the closing phenylalanine or tryptophan.

>TRBV19|TRBJ2-7|13
ASSMSSAGTYEQY
>TRBV6-6|TRBJ2-3|13
ASSYGQGDTDTQY
>TRBV5-1|TRBJ2-5|11
ASSLFLGGTQY
>TRBV19|TRBJ2-1|13
ASMRTGGSYNEQF
>TRBV5-1|TRBJ1-1|13
ASSLVSRGNTEAF
>TRBV6-5|TRBJ2-2|12
ASSPPPGTGELF
>TRBV11-2|TRBJ2-2|16
ASSVGLAGGPNTGELF
>TRBV29-1|TRBJ2-1|10
SVGHRDREQF
>TRBV6-6|TRBJ1-2|13
ASRRSDGPNYGYT
>TRBV7-9|TRBJ2-5|10
ASAGGSETQY
>TRBV19|TRBJ1-2|9
ASSAGSGYT
>TRBV15|TRBJ1-1|12
ATSRGTLNTEAF
>TRBV7-3|TRBJ2-1|14
ASSARTSGSMGEQF
>TRBV5-6|TRBJ1-1|12
ASRLDRGNTEAF
>TRBV7-9|TRBJ2-7|13
ASSPGQGPQYEQY
>TRBV19|TRBJ2-7|11
APTGDKTYEQY
>TRBV18|TRBJ2-5|11
ASSLRQGETQY
>TRBV2|TRBJ2-3|13
ASSRDLLSTDTQY
>TRBV28|TRBJ1-5|15
ASSLGLTMRSNQPQH
>TRBV19|TRBJ2-7|11
ASSPSAGYEQY
>TRBV5-1|TRBJ1-4|14
ASSRNAGQGEEKLF
>TRBV18|TRBJ2-5|12
ASSPSQGLETQY
>TRBV6-1|TRBJ1-2|16
ASSENQLSGDRAYGYT
>TRBV7-9|TRBJ1-3|14
ASSLPSELSGNTIY
>TRBV7-9|TRBJ2-3|10
ASSPDVDTQY
>TRBV6-5|TRBJ2-1|9
ASSRNNEQF
>TRBV7-2|TRBJ2-7|13
ASSQIAGGRSEQY
>TRBV6-6|TRBJ2-7|13
ASSYGTYGSYEQY
>TRBV19|TRBJ2-1|14
ASSILSGRQYNEQF
>TRBV21-1|TRBJ1-2|9
ASSNKGGYT
>TRBV7-3|TRBJ1-2|11
ASSLKDRGDYT
>TRBV4-1|TRBJ1-2|15
ASSQGGTGDGDYGYT
>TRBV10-3|TRBJ1-5|14
AISESDHGSNQPQH
>TRBV6-6|TRBJ1-1|11
ASSTRVYTEAF
>TRBV1|TRBJ2-1|16
TSSQEPPLAAHRRGQF
>TRBV2|TRBJ1-1|13
ASSRGGSGDTEAF
>TRBV28|TRBJ1-1|10
ASSRRNTEAF
>TRBV11-3|TRBJ2-1|15
ASSPTSGAPSYNEQF
>TRBV27|TRBJ1-1|12
ASSLYGDRNEAF
>TRBV6-6|TRBJ2-3|9
ASRLDRDLY
>TRBV6-1|TRBJ2-1|12
ASSPLSSYNEQF
>TRBV7-2|TRBJ1-4|14
ASSLASVGGNEKLF
>TRBV15|TRBJ2-3|17
ATSRPGTSGSIRTDTQY
>TRBV5-1|TRBJ2-7|12
ASSGDSPLYEQY